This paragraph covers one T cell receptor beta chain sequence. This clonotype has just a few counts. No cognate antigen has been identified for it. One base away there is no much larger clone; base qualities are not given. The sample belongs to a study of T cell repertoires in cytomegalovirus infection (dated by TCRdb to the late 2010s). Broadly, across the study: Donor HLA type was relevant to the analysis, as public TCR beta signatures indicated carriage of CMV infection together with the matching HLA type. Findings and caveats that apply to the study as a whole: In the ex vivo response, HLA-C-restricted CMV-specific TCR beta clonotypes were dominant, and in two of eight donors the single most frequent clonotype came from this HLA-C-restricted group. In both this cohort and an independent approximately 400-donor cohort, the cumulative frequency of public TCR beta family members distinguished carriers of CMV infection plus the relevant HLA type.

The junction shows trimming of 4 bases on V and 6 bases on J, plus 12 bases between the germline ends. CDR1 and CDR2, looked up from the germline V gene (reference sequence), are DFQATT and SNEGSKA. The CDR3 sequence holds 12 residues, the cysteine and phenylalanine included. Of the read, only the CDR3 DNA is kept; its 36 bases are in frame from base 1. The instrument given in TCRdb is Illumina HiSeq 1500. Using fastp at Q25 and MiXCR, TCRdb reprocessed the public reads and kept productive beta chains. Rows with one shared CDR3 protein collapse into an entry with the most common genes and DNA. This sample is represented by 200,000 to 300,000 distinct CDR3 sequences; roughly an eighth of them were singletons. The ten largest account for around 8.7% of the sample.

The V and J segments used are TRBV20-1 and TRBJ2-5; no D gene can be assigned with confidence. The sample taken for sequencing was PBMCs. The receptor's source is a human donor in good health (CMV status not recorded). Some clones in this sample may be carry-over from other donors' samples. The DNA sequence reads TGCAGTGCTACAACTACCTCTCAGACCCAGTACTTC. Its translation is CSATTTSQTQYF.